This T cell receptor (beta chain) was recorded in a study of shared clonotypes between healthy human individuals. Notes on the study in general: Clonotypes shared by all four sorted-subset donors had higher generation probabilities than non-shared clonotypes. Shared across a handful of donors were approximately 5% of the naive CD4 clonotypes. Sampling used blood alone; tissue repertoires probably differ.

The CDR3 runs to 16 residues. Germline V CDR1 and CDR2: PRHDT, FYEKMQ (reference sequence). With V trimmed by 5 bases and J by 1 base, 6 bases remained unmatched. Regarding this clone: The antigen is unknown.

Genomic DNA belonging to each subset was distributed in equal measure over several immunoSEQ plates. Clones were sequenced by immunoSEQ multiplex PCR, and TCRdb holds only the in-frame ones, with some missing. The sample lists approximately 1,500,000 clones, about 96% seen once, with roughly 1.2% in the top ten. Sequences were obtained from naive CD4+ T cells sorted from blood. Subset specified: CD45RA+ positively selected. This clonotype originated in a man aged 25 to 45 in good health. This chain uses TRBV13 with TRBJ2-1; 9 nucleotides align to TRBD2. This CDR3 reads CASSTSSGSSYNEQFF. The CDR3 region has the DNA TGTGCCAGCAGCACGAGTAGCGGGAGTTCCTACAATGAGCAGTTCTTC.